This TCR beta chain was observed in a study of spatial heterogeneity in lung cancer. Study at large: There were consistently more beta-chain sequences detected than alpha-chain sequences. On average, each unique TCR and UMI combination appeared more than ten times in raw reads. Points from the study as a whole: Relative to follow-up, resection was when ubiquitous expanded tumor TCRs appeared more in blood.

Germline-derived CDR1 and CDR2 are LGHDT and YNNKEL (reference sequence). The CDR3 is 13 residues long. V was clipped by 6 bases and J by 5 bases, with 13 bases between them. Details on this clonotype: Its target is not known.

The time point: sample taken at primary tumor resection. Unsorted samples of tumor, nontumor lung or frozen PBMC had their whole RNA sequenced. TCRdb analysed the 5' RACE reads with MiXCR anew, one entry per CDR3 protein. The repertoire holds 82,000 or so distinct CDR3 sequences, with roughly an eighth as singletons. Sequences were derived from PBMCs, sampled at surgery. This sequence joins TRBV3-1 and TRBJ1-1, with D unresolved. The sequence was collected from a male donor with early-stage non-small cell lung cancer. CDR3 in DNA: TGTGCCAGCAGTCTAAGCAAAATAACTGAAGCTTTCTTT. It yields the protein CASSLSKITEAFF.